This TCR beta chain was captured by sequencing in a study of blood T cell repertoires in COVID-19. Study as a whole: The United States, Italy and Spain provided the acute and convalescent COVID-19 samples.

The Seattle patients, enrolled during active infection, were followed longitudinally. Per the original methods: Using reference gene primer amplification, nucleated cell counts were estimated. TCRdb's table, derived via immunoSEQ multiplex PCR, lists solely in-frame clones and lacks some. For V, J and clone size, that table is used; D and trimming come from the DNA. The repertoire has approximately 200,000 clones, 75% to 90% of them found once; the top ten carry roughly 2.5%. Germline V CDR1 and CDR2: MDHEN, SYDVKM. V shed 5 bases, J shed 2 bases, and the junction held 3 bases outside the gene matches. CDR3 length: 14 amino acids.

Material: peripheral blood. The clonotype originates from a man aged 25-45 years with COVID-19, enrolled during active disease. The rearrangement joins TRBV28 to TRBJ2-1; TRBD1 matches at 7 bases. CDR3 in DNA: TGTGCCAGCAGTCCACAGGGGACCTACAATGAGCAGTTCTTC. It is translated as CASSPQGTYNEQFF.